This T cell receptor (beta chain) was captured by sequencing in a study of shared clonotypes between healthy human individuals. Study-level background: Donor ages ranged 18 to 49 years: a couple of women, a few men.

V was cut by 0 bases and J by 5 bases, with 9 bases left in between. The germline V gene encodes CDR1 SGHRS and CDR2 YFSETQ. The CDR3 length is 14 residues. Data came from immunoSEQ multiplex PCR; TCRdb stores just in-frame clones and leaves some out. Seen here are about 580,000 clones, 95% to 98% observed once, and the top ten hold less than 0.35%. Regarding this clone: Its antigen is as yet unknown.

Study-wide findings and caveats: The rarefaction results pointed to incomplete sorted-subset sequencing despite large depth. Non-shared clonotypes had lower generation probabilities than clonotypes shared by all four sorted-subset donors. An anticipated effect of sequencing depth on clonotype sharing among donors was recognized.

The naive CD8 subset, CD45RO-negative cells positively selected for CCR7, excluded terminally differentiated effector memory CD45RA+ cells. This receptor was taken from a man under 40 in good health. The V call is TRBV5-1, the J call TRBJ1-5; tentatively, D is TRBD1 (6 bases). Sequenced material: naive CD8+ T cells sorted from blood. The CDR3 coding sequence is TGCGCCAGCAGCTTGGAAGGGGGACATCAGCCCCAGCATTTT. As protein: CASSLEGGHQPQHF.